These 11 T cell receptor beta chains were sequenced from one sample in a study of T cells in Graves' hyperthyroidism and ophthalmopathy. The investigators amplified TCR beta CDR3 regions from RNA transcripts. HTBI primers were used for first-round RT-PCR of the TCR CDR3. TCRdb recomputed calls from the multiplex PCR reads with MiXCR, one row per CDR3 protein. The sample lists under 350,000 distinct CDR3 sequences; around 23% were seen once. Sequencing was done on a sample of blood. The origin of the receptors is a woman in her 50s with Graves' hyperthyroidism.

This sequence joins TRBV7-2 and TRBJ2-3; D remains unclear. Trimming took off 5 bases at V and 1 base at J, with 10 bases between the two ends. The germline V gene has CDR1 SGHTA and CDR2 FQGNSA. This CDR3 spans 14 amino acids. CDR3 nucleotide sequence: TGTGCCAGCAGCCCTCAACCCGGCACAGATACGCAGTATTTT. It is translated as CASSPQPGTDTQYF.

The table lists this clonotype with many counts. This chain connects TRBV13 to TRBJ1-4; 11 bases match TRBD1. The germline CDR1 and CDR2 sequences are PRHDT and FYEKMQ (reference sequence). The J segment lost 6 bases and the V segment lost 3 bases, leaving 3 bases of the junction unmatched. This CDR3 comprises 15 residues. The CDR3 loop is CASSFPGQGDEKLFF. DNA for the CDR3: TGTGCCAGCAGCTTCCCGGGACAGGGGGATGAAAAACTGTTTTTT. The whole variable domain, remainder taken from reference TRBV13 and TRBJ1-4, is AAGVIQSPRHLIKEKRETATLKCYPIPRHDTVYWYQQGPGQDPQFLISFYEKMQSDKGSIPDRFSAQQFSDYHSELNMSSLELGDSALYFCASSFPGQGDEKLFFGSGTQLSVL.

This clonotype has a handful of counts. The rearrangement links TRBV14 to TRBJ1-1, with D hard to call. The CDR3 loop spans 17 amino acids. Germline CDR1 is SGHDN and CDR2 is FVKESK. Trimming pared 0 bases from V and 0 bases from J, leaving 14 bases between. CDR3 sequence: CASSQDLPLRMNTEAFF. CDR3 in DNA: TGTGCCAGCAGCCAAGATTTGCCCCTACGCATGAACACTGAAGCTTTCTTT.

This clonotype has ten or more counts. This chain links TRBV20-1 with TRBJ2-7; TRBD2 matches at 14 bases. CDR3 length: 14 residues. V gave up 4 bases and J gave up 4 bases; unmatched junction bases: 3. Germline V gene sequence: CDR1 DFQATT, CDR2 SNEGSKA (reference sequence). CDR3: CSATGLAGGYEQYF. As DNA, the CDR3 is TGCAGTGCTACCGGACTAGCGGGAGGATACGAGCAGTACTTC.

This clonotype was picked up a small number of times. The V gene is TRBV15, the J gene TRBJ2-7; D is unclear. Trimming pared 3 bases from V and 3 bases from J, leaving 9 bases between. CDR1 LNHNV and CDR2 YYDKDF come from the germline V gene (reference sequence). The CDR3 length is 13 residues. In nucleotides, the CDR3 is TGTGCCACCAGCAGGGTACCGATCTACGAGCAGTACTTC. It is translated as CATSRVPIYEQYF.

This clonotype was seen at least ten times. V gene TRBV7-6 combines with J gene TRBJ2-2; 10 bases match TRBD2. The CDR3 is 20 residues long. The V gene's germline CDR1 is SGHVS and CDR2 FNYEAQ. With V trimmed by 2 bases and J by 1 base, 13 bases remained unmatched. Here the CDR3 reads CASSLTPPSGSVRNTGELFF. CDR3 DNA: TGTGCCAGCAGCTTAACCCCTCCTAGCGGGAGTGTAAGGAACACCGGGGAGCTGTTTTTT.

Comment on this clonotype: A much larger clonotype is one base distant, so this may be a read error. The chain's CDR3 is CDSRLELPGELFF. CDR3 sequence (DNA): TGTGACAGTAGACTCGAGTTGCCCGGGGAGCTGTTTTTT. This sequence joins TRBV19 and TRBJ2-2; D is ambiguous. This CDR3 is built from 13 residues. CDR1 is LNHDA and CDR2 is SQIVND in the germline V gene (reference sequence).

This chain joins TRBV30 and TRBJ2-2, with 12 positions matching TRBD1. The germline CDR1 and CDR2 sequences are GTSNPN and SVGIG (reference sequence). There are 14 residues in the CDR3. Losses at the gene ends were 5 bases for V and 7 bases for J; bases not matched to a gene: 5. For the CDR3, the DNA is TGTGCCTGGGGGACAGGGGGCGCGAGCGGGGAGCTGTTTTTT. It yields the protein CAWGTGGASGELFF.

The chain couples TRBV7-9 to TRBJ2-1; D not certain. Trimming removed 2 bases at V and 5 bases at J, with 4 bases between. Germline CDR1 is SEHNR and CDR2 is FQNEAQ (reference sequence). The CDR3 is made up of 12 amino acids. Written as DNA, the CDR3 is TGTGCCAGCAGCTTAAATAACAATGAGCAGTTCTTC. Translating it yields CASSLNNNEQFF.

This clonotype was seen only once. The chain is built from TRBV7-2 and TRBJ1-3; no clear D gene. In germline, CDR1 is SGHTA, CDR2 FQGNSA. The CDR3 contains 13 residues. V was trimmed by 2 bases and J by 4 bases, leaving 6 bases between them. In DNA, the CDR3 is TGTGCCAGCAGCTTATACACAGGAAACACCATATATTTT. Translation gives CASSLYTGNTIYF.

This clonotype has ten or more counts. The chain combines TRBV11-1 with TRBJ2-5, with a tentative D call TRBD2 (6 bases). This CDR3 is 13 amino acids long. Germline CDR1 is SGHAT and CDR2 is FQDESV (reference sequence). V lost 5 bases and J lost 2, with 9 bases in between. The CDR3 reads CASSRDLQETQYF. The CDR3 coding sequence is TGTGCCAGCAGCCGGGACTTACAAGAGACCCAGTACTTC.